This T cell receptor (beta chain) is from a study of T cell changes during pregnancy in multiple sclerosis. Sequencing was performed with immunoSEQ multiplex PCR; in TCRdb, only in-frame clones are kept and a portion is missing. The data hold roughly 60,000 clones, with over 80% observed a single time. CDR1 and CDR2 (germline): SGHRS, YFSETQ. The CDR3 loop spans 14 amino acids. V was trimmed by 2 bases and J by 3 bases, leaving 12 bases between them. The sequence was collected from a female donor with multiple sclerosis, enrolled in a pregnancy study. The starting material was CD4+ T cells from peripheral blood mononuclear cells, obtained in the first trimester of pregnancy. This chain joins TRBV5-1 and TRBJ2-7, with D possibly matching TRBD2 (6 bases). Here the CDR3 reads CASSFGTGLYEQYF. CDR3 in DNA: TGCGCCAGCAGCTTCGGGACTGGTCTCTACGAGCAGTACTTC. The complete variable domain, with remaining parts taken from reference TRBV5-1 and TRBJ2-7, reads KAGVTQTPRYLIKTRGQQVTLSCSPISGHRSVSWYQQTPGQGLQFLFEYFSETQRNKGNFPGRFSGRQFSNSRSEMNVSTLELGDSALYLCASSFGTGLYEQYFGPGTRLTVT.